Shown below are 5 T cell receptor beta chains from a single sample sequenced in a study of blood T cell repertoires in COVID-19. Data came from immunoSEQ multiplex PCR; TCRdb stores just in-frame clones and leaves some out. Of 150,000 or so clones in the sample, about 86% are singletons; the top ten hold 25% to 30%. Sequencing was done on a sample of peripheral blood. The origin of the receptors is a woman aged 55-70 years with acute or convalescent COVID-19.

CDR3 DNA: TGCGCCAGCAGTGACCGAGGACAGGGCGAGGGCTACACCTTC. Its translation is CASSDRGQGEGYTF. The rearrangement uses TRBV10-2 and TRBJ1-2, with TRBD1 matching over 8 bases. V gave up 3 bases and J gave up 8 bases; unmatched junction bases: 8. Germline V lookup: CDR1 WSHSY, CDR2 SAAADI. CDR3 length equals 14 residues.

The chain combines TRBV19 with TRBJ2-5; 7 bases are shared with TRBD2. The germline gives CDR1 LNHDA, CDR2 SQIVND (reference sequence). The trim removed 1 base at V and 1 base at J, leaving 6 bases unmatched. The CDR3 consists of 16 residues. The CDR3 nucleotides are TGTGCCAGTAGTATAGCGTCTAGCGGACTCCAAGAGACCCAGTACTTC. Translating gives CASSIASSGLQETQYF.

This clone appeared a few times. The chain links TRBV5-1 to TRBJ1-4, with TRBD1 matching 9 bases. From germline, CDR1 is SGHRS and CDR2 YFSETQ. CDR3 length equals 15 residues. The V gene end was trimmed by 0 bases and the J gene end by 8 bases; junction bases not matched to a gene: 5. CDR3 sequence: CASSLEQGALEKLFF. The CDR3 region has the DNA TGCGCCAGCAGCTTGGAACAGGGGGCCCTGGAAAAACTGTTTTTT.

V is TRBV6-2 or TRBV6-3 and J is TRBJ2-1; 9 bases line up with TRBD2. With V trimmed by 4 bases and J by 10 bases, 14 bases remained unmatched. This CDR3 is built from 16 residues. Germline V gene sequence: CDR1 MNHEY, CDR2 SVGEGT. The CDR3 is CASSSRGAGGPREQFF. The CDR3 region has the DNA TGTGCCAGCAGTTCCCGAGGGGCGGGGGGGCCGAGGGAGCAGTTCTTC.

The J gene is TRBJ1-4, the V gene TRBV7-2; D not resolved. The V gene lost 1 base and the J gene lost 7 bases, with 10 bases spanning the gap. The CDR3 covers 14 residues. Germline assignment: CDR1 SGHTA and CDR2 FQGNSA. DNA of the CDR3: TGTGCCAGCAGCTTAGGGAGTGAGGTTGAAAAACTGTTTTTT. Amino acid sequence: CASSLGSEVEKLFF.